This TCR beta chain comes out of a study of molecular identifiers for immune sequencing clone quantification (dated by TCRdb to 2017 to 2018). Describing the broader study: For a replicate experiment, RNA from approximately 20,000 or 100,000 naive CD8 T cells was divided into five aliquots, of which four were sequenced. CD8 T cells were used in a methods study to benchmark molecular-identifier clustering-based TCR repertoire sequencing (MIDCIRS) and TCR RNA copy counting. The paper's findings and limits, for the study overall: In CMV-specific effector cells, clones with more than 20 RNA copies contained over 98% of molecules, whereas in naive cells such clones contained under 1% of molecules. Highly expanded clone sizes could be underestimated because identical TCR molecules may share a barcode. Modeling estimated 2.5 to 3.5 recovered TCR RNA copies per cell, compared with about 9.3 by digital PCR, which implies roughly 30% capture efficiency. The naive libraries included spiked-in Jurkat TCR RNA (10 copies' worth), and this Jurkat TCR RNA is not part of the donor repertoire. Even against a background of 800,000 to 1,000,000 naive CD8 T cells, spiked-in Jurkat TCR RNA amounting to a single cell's worth was reported to be detectable. When barcode sub-clustering was left out, chimeric consensus sequences inflated TCR diversity, with chimeras reaching as high as 47%.

Libraries were prepared through PCR. Sequencer: Illumina HiSeq 4000. Bulk TCR libraries were generated as previously described, with the TCR primers listed in Table S5 used. The Qiagen AllPrep DNA/RNA kit was used to purify total RNA. Before analysis, reads from multiple sequencing runs of one library were combined. The paper's processing steps were these. Only reads with exact TCR constant sequence were kept, trimmed to 150 nt, and grouped by their 12-nt molecular barcodes. Reads inside each barcode group were sub-clustered using a 15% Levenshtein threshold, and a quality-weighted consensus sequence was constructed for each RNA molecule. Non-functional sequences were excluded, and lower-count sequences lying one edit away from another sequence were also excluded. Barcode sub-clusters with fewer than 20% of the maximum read count were removed, based on fitting two negative binomial distributions. TCRdb ran its own pipeline on the public reads, namely fastp trimming at Q25 and MiXCR clone calling, and kept in-frame beta chains. Duplicate CDR3 protein sequences are folded into a single record with the most common DNA and genes. For this entry, the V and J calls and clone size follow TCRdb and not the study's own pipeline. Within this sample are approximately 63,000 distinct CDR3 sequences, with about a fifth of them counted one time only. The top ten hold over 1.1% of the sample.

This clonotype came up many times. This receptor's antigen is unknown. One base away there is no much larger clone; base qualities are not given. Libraries of naive CD8 T cells were built from approximately 22,000 to 940,000 sorted cells, with 10%, 30% or 50% of the purified RNA used. Naive CD8 T cells, defined as CD8+CD4-CCR7+CD45RA+, were FACS-sorted into RLT Plus buffer on a BD FACSAria II. Approximately eleven TCR copies' worth of Jurkat RNA were spiked into about 20,000-1,000,000 naive CD8 T cell samples to test detection sensitivity. Enrichment of CD8 T cells was performed with RosetteSep CD8+ T Cell Enrichment Cocktail and Ficoll-Paque, after which ACK red cell lysis was carried out. The sequenced sample was naive CD8+ T cells from blood, with Jurkat cell RNA spiked in. Reading the label with the study, this specimen's cell subset or site is: FACS-sorted CD8+CD4-CCR7+CD45RA+ naive T cells. The TCR comes from a human donor in good health. Some libraries in this study had Jurkat cell RNA spiked in.

The encoded CDR3 is CASSPSLRIAEAFF. The nucleotide sequence reads as follows: TGTGCCAGCAGTCCCAGCCTAAGGATCGCTGAAGCTTTCTTT. The chain couples TRBV28 to TRBJ1-1; the D gene remains uncertain. V sheds 5 bases and J sheds 6 bases, leaving 16 bases between their ends. The germline V gene provides CDR1 MDHEN and CDR2 SYDVKM. The CDR3 sequence holds 14 residues, the cysteine and phenylalanine included. The read is trimmed to its CDR3 DNA, 42 bases read in frame from base 1.